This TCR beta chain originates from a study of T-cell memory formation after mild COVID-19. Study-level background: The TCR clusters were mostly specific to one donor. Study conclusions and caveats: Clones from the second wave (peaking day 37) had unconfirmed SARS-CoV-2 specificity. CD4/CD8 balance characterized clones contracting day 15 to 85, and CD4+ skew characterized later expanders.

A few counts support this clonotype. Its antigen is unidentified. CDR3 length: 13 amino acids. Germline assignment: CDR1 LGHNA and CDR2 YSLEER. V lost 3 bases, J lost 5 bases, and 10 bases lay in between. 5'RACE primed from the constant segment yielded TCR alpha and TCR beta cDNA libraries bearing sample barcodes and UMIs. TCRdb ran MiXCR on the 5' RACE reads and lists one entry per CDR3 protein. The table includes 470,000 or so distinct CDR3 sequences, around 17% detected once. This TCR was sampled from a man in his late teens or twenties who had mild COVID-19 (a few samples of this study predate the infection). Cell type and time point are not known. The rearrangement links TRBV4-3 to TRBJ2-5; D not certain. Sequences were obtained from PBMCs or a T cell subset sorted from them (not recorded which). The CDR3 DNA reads TGCGCCAGCAGCCATCTTAGTGGGGAGACCCAGTACTTC. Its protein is CASSHLSGETQYF.